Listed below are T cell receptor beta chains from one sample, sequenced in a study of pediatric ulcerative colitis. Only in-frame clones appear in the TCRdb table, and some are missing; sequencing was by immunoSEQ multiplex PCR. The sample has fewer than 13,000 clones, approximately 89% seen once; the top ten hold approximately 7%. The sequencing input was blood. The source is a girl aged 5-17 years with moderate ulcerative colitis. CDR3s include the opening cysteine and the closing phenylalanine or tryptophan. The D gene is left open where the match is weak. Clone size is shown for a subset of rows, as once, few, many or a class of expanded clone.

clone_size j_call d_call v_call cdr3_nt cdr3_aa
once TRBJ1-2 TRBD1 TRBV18 TGTGCCAGCTCAGCGCGTCTGGGACAGGGATCTGGCTACACCTTC CASSARLGQGSGYTF
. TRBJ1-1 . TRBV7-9 TGTGCCAGCAGCTTACGTCAGGTGATGAACACTGAAGCTTTCTTT CASSLRQVMNTEAFF
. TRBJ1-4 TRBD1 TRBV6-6 TGTGCCAGCAGTTACTCCTATTCAGGGGGCGACGAAAAACTGTTTTTT CASSYSYSGGDEKLFF
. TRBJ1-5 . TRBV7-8 TGTGCCAGCAGCGTCAGTCGGGCCACGAGGGAGTTTGATCAGCCCCAGCATTTT CASSVSRATREFDQPQHF
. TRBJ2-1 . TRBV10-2 TGCGCCAGCAGGGACGGCGGTGAGCAGTTCTTC CASRDGGEQFF
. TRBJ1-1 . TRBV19 TGTGCCAGTAGTATCTGGTTAGGGGAAGCTTTCTTT CASSIWLGEAFF
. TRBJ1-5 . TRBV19 TGTGCCACGACGGACTACTATAGCAATCAGCCCCAGCATTTT CATTDYYSNQPQHF
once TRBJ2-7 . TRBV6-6 TGTGCCAGCAGTTACCGACAGCTTGTGGAGGAGCAGTACTTC CASSYRQLVEEQYF
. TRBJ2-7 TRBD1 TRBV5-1 TGCGCCAGCAGCCAAGACAGGGGTTACTACGAGCAGTACTTC CASSQDRGYYEQYF
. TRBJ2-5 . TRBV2 TGTGCCAGCAACCGTTTAGCGGCAAGAGGAACCCAGTACTTC CASNRLAARGTQYF
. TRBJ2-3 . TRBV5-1 TGCGCCAGCAGCTTGGACGGAGCCCCCCCAGATACGCAGTATTTT CASSLDGAPPDTQYF
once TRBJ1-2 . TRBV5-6 TGTGCCACGGGCCGGGCAAGGATGGGCTACACCTTC CATGRARMGYTF
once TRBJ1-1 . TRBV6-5 TGTGCCAGCAGTTACTCGGGCACACAAGGGTCTGAAGCTTTCTTT CASSYSGTQGSEAFF
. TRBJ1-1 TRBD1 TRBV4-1 TGCGCCAGCAGCCAAGGAGGGCCCGGACAGGGGGCGGACACTGAAGCTTTCTTT CASSQGGPGQGADTEAFF
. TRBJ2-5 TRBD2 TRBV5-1 TGCGCCAGCAGCTTGGGCCTCGGGACTAGCGGTCAAGAGACCCAGTACTTC CASSLGLGTSGQETQYF
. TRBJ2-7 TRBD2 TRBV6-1 TGTGCCAGCAGTGAGACTAGCGGGGGGTACGAGCAGTACTTC CASSETSGGYEQYF
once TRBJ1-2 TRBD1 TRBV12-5 TGTGCTAGTGGAAGTCCTGGGACAGGGAGTTATGGCTACACCTTC CASGSPGTGSYGYTF
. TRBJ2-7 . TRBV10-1 TGCGCCAGCAGTGAGAGTTGGGATTACGAGCAGTACTTC CASSESWDYEQYF
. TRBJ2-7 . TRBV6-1 TGTGCCAGCAGTGAGAGGAGGTCCCTTGCCTACGAGCAGTACTTC CASSERRSLAYEQYF
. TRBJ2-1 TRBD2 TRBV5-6 TGTGCCAGCAGCTCTCTTTGGACTAGCGCGCGCGGTGAGCAGTTCTTC CASSSLWTSARGEQFF
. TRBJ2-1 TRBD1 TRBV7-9 TGTGCCAGCAGCTCCGCCGACAGGGCTGAGCAGTTCTTC CASSSADRAEQFF
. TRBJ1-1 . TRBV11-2 TGTGCCAGCAGATTTGGAGGAGGCACTGAAGCTTTCTTT CASRFGGGTEAFF
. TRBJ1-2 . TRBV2 TGTGCCAGCAGTGAAATTCTCAGCGATGGCTACACCTTC CASSEILSDGYTF
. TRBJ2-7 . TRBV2 TGTGCCAGCAGTGAACTGGTTTACTACGAGCAGTACTTC CASSELVYYEQYF
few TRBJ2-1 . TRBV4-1 TGCGCCAGCAGCCACTTAGAGTCCGCACCCAATGAGCAGTTCTTC CASSHLESAPNEQFF
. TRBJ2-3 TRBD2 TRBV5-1 TGCGCCAGCAGCTTGACCCCCTCGGGGGGGCTAATCGACACAGATACGCAGTATTTT CASSLTPSGGLIDTDTQYF
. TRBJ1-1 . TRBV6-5 TGTGCCAGCAGTTTTCTCCTGACAGTATCGAACACTGAAGCTTTCTTT CASSFLLTVSNTEAFF
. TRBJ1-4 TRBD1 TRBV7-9 TGTGCCAGCAGCTCAGACCGGGACAGTGCAAAGGGACTGTTTTTT CASSSDRDSAKGLFF
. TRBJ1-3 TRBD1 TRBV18 TGTGCCAGCTCACAGGACAGGCCAAGTTCCTCTGGAAACACCATATATTTT CASSQDRPSSSGNTIYF
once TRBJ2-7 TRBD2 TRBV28 TGTGCCAGCAAAAGCGGGAGGGGGTCCTACGAGCAGTACTTC CASKSGRGSYEQYF
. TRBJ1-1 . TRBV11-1 TGTGCCAGCACCAGGGGCGGGGGTTGGACTGAAGCTTTCTTT CASTRGGGWTEAFF
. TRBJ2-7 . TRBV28 TGTGCCAGCAGTTTAGGCCGGGACTTGATGTGGTGGTATTACGAGCAGTACTTC CASSLGRDLMWWYYEQYF
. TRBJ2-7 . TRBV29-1 TGCAGCGTTGCTTACCCGGATTACGAGCAGTACTTC CSVAYPDYEQYF
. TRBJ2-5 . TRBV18 TGTGCCAGCTCACCACCGTCGCAGAAAGAGACCCAGTACTTC CASSPPSQKETQYF
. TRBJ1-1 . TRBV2 TGTGCCAGCGCCGACAGACCCCCTCCGTCCACTGAAGCTTTCTTT CASADRPPPSTEAFF
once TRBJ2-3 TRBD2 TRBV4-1 TGCGCCAGCAGCCAAGGAGTAGCGGGAGGGCCTAGCACAGATACGCAGTATTTT CASSQGVAGGPSTDTQYF
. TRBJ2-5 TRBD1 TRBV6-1 TGTGCCAGCAGGATGGACAGGGCCAGGGAGACCCAGTACTTC CASRMDRARETQYF
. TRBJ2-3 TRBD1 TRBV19 TGTGCCAGTAGTTCTTTCCAGGGACAGGCGGGTCTTGGAGATACGCAGTATTTT CASSSFQGQAGLGDTQYF
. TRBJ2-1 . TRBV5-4 TGTGCCAGCAGCTTGGTATCGGGGACCTCCTACAATGAGCAGTTCTTC CASSLVSGTSYNEQFF
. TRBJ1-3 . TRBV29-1 TGCAGCGTTGTGGCACAGGATTCTGGAAACACCATATATTTT CSVVAQDSGNTIYF
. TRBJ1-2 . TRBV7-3 TGTGCCAGCAGCCCCAACGGGAAGGGTAACTATGGCTACACCTTC CASSPNGKGNYGYTF
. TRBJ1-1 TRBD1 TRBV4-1 TGCGCCAGCAGCCGAGACAGGGGGAGCACTGAAGCTTTCTTT CASSRDRGSTEAFF
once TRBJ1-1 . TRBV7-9 TGTGCCAGCAGCTTACTGGTGAACACTGAAGCTTTCTTT CASSLLVNTEAFF
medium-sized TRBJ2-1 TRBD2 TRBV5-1 TGCGCCAGCAGCCCATCCCCACTAGCGGGAGGACGAAATGAGCAGTTCTTC CASSPSPLAGGRNEQFF
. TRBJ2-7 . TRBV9 TGTGCCAGCAGCGTAGAGGGCGGGAACTCCTACGAGCAGTACTTC CASSVEGGNSYEQYF
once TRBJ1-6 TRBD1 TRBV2 TGTGCCAGCAGTGAAGGGACAGGGGTATCGAGTTCACCCCTCCACTTT CASSEGTGVSSSPLHF
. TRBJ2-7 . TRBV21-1 TGTGCCAGCAGGAAACTTGGGGTGGAGGCCTACGAGCAGTACTTC CASRKLGVEAYEQYF
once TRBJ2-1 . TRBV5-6 TGTGCCAGCAGCCTCTACAATGAGCAGTTCTTC CASSLYNEQFF
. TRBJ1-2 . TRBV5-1 TGCGCCAGCAGCTTGGTAAAGGGTCTACAAAAGTTAGCTAACTATGGCTACACCTTC CASSLVKGLQKLANYGYTF
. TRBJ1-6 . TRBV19 TGTGCCAGTATCGCACGGGGGAGCTCCTATAATTCACCCCTCCACTTT CASIARGSSYNSPLHF
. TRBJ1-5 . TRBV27 TGTGCCAGCAGTTTAGAGGGATATAGCAATCAGCCCCAGCATTTT CASSLEGYSNQPQHF
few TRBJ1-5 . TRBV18 TGTGCCAGCTCACCAACTCCCGGGGGGCTCTGGGAGCCCCAGCATTTT CASSPTPGGLWEPQHF